This paragraph reports one T cell receptor (beta chain). This clonotype was recorded many times. This clone's antigen is unknown. No base qualities exist here, and no much larger clone lies one base off it. This sample is part of a study of T cell repertoires in cytomegalovirus infection (dated by TCRdb to the late 2010s). Study-wide context: Because public TCR beta signatures pointed to carriage of CMV infection together with the matching HLA type, the HLA type of each donor mattered for the analysis. Overall results and qualifications from the work: In both this cohort and an independent cohort of 352 donors, the cumulative frequency of public TCR beta family members distinguished carriers of CMV infection plus the relevant HLA type. The ex vivo response was dominated by HLA-C-restricted CMV-specific TCR beta clonotypes, and the single most frequent clonotype in two of eight donors was supplied by these HLA-C-restricted clonotypes.

The reads were generated on an Illumina HiSeq 1500. The public sequencing data were trimmed at Q25 with fastp and processed into clonotypes with MiXCR by TCRdb, which kept only in-frame beta chains. For every CDR3 protein sequence, its rows merge into one entry that carries the most common genes and DNA. The sample table records about 300,000 distinct CDR3 sequences; around 9.1% of these occur just once. Around 2.4% of the sample rests with the top ten. From the cysteine through the valine, the CDR3 covers 15 amino acids. Only the CDR3 DNA is retained, 45 bases long and in frame from the first base. The germline V gene gives CDR1 as SGHTA and CDR2 as FQGNSA. V and J lose 1 base and 2 bases, and a span of 12 bases separates them.

The specimen was PBMCs. The receptor chain draws on TRBV7-2 and TRBJ2-7, and possibly TRBD1, on 6 matching bases. This TCR derives from a human donor in good health (CMV status not recorded). Some clones in this sample may be carry-over from other donors' samples. Read as DNA, the sequence is TGTGCCAGCAGCTTAGAGGGGGTGGGCCCCTACGAGCAGTACGTC. Its protein is CASSLEGVGPYEQYV.